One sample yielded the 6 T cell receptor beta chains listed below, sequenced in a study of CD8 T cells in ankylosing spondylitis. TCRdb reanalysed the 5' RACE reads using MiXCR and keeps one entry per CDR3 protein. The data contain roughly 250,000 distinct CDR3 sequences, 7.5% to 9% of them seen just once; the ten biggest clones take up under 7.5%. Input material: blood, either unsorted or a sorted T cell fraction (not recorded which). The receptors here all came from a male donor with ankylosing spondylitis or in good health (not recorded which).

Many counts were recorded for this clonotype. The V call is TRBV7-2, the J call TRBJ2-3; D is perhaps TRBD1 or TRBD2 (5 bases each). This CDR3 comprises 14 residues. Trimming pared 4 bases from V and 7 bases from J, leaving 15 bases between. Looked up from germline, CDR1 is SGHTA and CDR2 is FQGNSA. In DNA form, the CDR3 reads TGTGCCAGCAGCTCGACTACTCAGGGAAATACGCAGTATTTT. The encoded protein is CASSSTTQGNTQYF.

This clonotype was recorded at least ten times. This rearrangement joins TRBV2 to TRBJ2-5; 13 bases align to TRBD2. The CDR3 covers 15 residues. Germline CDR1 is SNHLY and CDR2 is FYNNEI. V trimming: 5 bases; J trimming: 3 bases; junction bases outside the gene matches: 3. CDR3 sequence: CASSRTSGGKETQYF. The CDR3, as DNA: TGTGCCAGCAGTAGGACTAGCGGGGGAAAAGAGACCCAGTACTTC.

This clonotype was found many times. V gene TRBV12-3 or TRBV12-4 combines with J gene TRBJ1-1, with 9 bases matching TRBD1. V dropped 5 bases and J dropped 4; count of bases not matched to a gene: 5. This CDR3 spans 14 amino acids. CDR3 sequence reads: CASSPTGGRTEAFF. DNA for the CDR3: TGTGCCAGCAGTCCAACAGGGGGCCGCACTGAAGCTTTCTTT.

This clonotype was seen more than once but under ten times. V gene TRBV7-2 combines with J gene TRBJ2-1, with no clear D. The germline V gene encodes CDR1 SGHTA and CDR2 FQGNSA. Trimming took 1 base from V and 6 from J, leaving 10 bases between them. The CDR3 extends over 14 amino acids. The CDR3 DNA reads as TGTGCCAGCAGCTTAGGGCAGCCGTCCAATGAGCAGTTCTTC. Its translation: CASSLGQPSNEQFF.

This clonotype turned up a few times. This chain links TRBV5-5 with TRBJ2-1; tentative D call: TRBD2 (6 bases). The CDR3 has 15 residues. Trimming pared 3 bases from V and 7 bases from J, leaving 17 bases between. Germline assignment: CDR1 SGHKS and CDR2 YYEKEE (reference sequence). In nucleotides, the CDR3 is TGTGCCAGCAGCTCCTACGGGAGTCCGGGAAATGAGCAGTTCTTC. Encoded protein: CASSSYGSPGNEQFF.

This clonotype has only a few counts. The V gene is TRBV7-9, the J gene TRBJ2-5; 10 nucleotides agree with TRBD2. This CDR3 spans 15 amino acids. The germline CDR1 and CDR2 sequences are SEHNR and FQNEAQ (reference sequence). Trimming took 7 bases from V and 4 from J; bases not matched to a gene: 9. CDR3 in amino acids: CASNPLSGRRETQYF. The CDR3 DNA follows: TGTGCCAGCAACCCTCTTAGCGGGAGGAGAGAGACCCAGTACTTC.